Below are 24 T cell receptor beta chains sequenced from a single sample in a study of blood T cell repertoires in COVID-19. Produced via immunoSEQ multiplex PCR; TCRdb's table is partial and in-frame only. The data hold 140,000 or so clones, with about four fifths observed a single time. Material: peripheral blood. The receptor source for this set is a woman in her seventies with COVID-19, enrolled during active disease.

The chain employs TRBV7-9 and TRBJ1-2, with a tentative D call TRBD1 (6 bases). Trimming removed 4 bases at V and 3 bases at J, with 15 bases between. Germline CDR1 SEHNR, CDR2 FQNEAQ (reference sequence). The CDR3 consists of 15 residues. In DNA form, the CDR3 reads TGTGCCAGCAGCTATGGGACACCGAATTACTATGGCTACACCTTC. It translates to CASSYGTPNYYGYTF.

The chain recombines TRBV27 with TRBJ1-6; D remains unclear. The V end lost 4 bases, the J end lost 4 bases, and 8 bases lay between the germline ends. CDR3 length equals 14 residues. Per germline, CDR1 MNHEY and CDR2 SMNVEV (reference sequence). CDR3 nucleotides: TGTGCCAGCAGTTCCGGTCTATATAATTCACCCCTCCACTTT. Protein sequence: CASSSGLYNSPLHF.

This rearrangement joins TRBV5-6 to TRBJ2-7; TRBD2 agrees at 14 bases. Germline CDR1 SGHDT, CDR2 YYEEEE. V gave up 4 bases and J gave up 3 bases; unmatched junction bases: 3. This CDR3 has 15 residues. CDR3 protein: CASSGLAGGLYEQYF. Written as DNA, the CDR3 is TGTGCCAGCAGCGGACTAGCGGGAGGCCTCTACGAGCAGTACTTC.

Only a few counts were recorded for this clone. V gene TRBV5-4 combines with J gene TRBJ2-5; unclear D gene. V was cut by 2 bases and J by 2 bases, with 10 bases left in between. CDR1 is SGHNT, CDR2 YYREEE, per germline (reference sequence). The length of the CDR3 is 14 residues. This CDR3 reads CASSFPGRQETQYF. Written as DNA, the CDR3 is TGTGCCAGCAGCTTCCCCGGTCGGCAAGAGACCCAGTACTTC.

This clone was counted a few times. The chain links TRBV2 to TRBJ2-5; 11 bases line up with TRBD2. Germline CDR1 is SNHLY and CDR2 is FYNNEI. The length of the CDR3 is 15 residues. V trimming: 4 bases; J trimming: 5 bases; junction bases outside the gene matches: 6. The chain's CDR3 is CASSGGLAGGETQYF. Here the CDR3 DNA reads TGTGCCAGCAGTGGCGGACTAGCGGGTGGGGAGACCCAGTACTTC.

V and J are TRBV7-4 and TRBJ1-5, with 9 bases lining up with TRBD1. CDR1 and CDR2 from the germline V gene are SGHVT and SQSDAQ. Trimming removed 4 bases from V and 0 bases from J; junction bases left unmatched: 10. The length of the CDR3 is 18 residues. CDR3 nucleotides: TGTGCCAGCAGCTCGACGGGACAGGGAAAGGGTAGCAATCAGCCCCAGCATTTT. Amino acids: CASSSTGQGKGSNQPQHF.

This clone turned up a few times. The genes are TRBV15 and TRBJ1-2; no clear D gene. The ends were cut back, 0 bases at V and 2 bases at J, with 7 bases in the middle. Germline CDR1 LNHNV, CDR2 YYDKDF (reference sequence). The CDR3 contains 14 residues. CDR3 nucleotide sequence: TGTGCCACCAGCAGAGATCAGGTGAACTATGGCTACACCTTC. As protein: CATSRDQVNYGYTF.

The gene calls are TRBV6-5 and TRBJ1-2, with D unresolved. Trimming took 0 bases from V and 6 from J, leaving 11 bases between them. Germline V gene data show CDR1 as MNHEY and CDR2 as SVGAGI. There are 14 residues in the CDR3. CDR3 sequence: CASSYSFGDHGYTF. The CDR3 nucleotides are TGTGCCAGCAGTTACTCCTTCGGAGACCATGGCTACACCTTC.

CDR3 region: CASSLGQRGGTDTQYF. The CDR3 region has the DNA TGTGCCAGCAGCTTAGGTCAGCGGGGTGGCACAGATACGCAGTATTTT. The chain employs TRBV7-2 and TRBJ2-3; 7 nucleotides line up with TRBD2. The CDR3 runs 16 residues. Unmatched junction bases numbered 5, after V lost 1 base and J lost 1 base. Germline V gene data show CDR1 as SGHTA and CDR2 as FQGNSA.

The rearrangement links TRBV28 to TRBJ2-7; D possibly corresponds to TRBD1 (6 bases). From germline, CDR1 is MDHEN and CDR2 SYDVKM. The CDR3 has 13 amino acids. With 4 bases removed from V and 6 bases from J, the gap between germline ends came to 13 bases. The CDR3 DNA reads TGTGCCAGCAGTTCCTTGGGGGCAGGCGAGCAGTACTTC. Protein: CASSSLGAGEQYF.

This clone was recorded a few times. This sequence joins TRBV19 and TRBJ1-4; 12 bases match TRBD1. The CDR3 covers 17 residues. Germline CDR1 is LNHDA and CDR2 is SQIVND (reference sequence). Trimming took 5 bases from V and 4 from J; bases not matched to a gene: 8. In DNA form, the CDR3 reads TGTGCCAGTAGTTCCCCGGGACAGGGGGCGGTTAATGAAAAACTGTTTTTT. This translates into CASSSPGQGAVNEKLFF.

The DNA for the CDR3 is TGTGCCAGCAGCTTGGGTGCAGGGAACACTGAAGCTTTCTTT. This sequence encodes CASSLGAGNTEAFF. V and J are TRBV5-4 and TRBJ1-1; D remains unclear. Trimming cost V 0 bases and J 1 base, with 7 bases left between them. This CDR3 spans 14 amino acids. CDR1 is SGHNT, CDR2 YYREEE, per germline (reference sequence).

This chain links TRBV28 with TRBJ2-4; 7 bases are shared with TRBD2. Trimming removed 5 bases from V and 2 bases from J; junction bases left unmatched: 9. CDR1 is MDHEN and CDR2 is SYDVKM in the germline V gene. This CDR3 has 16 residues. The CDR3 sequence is CASSLPPGGSKNIQYF. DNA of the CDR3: TGTGCCAGCAGTCTACCTCCCGGGGGGTCCAAAAACATTCAGTACTTC.

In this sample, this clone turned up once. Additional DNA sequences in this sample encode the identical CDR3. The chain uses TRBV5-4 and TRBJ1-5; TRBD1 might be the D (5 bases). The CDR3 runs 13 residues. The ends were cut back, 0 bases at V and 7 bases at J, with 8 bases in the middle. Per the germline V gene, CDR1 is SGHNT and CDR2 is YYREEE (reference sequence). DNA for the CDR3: TGTGCCAGCAGCTTGGCCGGGGGACAGCCCCAGCATTTT. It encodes CASSLAGGQPQHF.

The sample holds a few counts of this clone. CDR3 in DNA: TGCGCCAGCAGCCTACAGGGAGGGGTTAGTGAAAAACTGTTTTTT. This codes for CASSLQGGVSEKLFF. The chain couples TRBV4-1 to TRBJ1-4, with D tentatively TRBD1 (6 bases). Germline CDR1 is MGHRA and CDR2 is YSYEKL. With 4 bases removed from V and 7 bases from J, the gap between germline ends came to 16 bases. The CDR3 spans 15 residues.

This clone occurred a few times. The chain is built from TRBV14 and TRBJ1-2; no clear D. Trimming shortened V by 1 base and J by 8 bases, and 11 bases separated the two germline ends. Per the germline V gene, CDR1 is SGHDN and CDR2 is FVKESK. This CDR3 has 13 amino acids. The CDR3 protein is CASSQGGGGGYTF. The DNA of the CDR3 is TGTGCCAGCAGCCAAGGTGGCGGAGGAGGCTACACCTTC. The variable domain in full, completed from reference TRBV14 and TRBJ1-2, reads EAGVTQFPSHSVIEKGQTVTLRCDPISGHDNLYWYRRVMGKEIKFLLHFVKESKQDESGMPNNRFLAERTGGTYSTLKVQPAELEDSGVYFCASSQGGGGGYTFGSGTRLTVV.

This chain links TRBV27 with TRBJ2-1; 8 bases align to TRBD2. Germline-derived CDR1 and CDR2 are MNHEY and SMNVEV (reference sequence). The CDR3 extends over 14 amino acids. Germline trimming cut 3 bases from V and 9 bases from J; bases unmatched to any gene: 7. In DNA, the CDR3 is TGTGCCAGCAGTTTCGTAGCGGGGCAAGGTGAGCAGTTCTTC. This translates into CASSFVAGQGEQFF.

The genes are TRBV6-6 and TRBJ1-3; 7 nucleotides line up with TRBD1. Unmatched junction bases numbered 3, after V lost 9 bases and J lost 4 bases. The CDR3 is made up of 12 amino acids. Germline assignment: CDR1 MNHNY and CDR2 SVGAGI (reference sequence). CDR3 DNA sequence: TGTGCCAGTGGACAGGAAGGAAACACCATATATTTT. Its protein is CASGQEGNTIYF.

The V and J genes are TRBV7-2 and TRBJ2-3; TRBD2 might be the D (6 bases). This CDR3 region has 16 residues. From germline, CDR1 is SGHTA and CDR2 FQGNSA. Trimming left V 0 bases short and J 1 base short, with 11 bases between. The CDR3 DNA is TGTGCCAGCAGCTTAGCGGGGGGATCGGGCACAGATACGCAGTATTTT. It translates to CASSLAGGSGTDTQYF.

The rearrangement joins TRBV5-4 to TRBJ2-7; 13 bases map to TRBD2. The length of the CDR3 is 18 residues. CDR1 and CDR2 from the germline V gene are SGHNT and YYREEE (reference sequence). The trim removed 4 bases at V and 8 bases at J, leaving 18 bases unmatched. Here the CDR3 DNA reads TGTGCCAGCAGCCTTGACCCGACTAGCGGGGGGACCTTTAGCAAGCAGTACTTC. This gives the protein CASSLDPTSGGTFSKQYF.

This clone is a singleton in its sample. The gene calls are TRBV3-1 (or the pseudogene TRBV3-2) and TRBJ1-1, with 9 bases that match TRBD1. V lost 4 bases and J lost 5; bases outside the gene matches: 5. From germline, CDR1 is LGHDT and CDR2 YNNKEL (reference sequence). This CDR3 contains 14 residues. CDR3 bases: TGTGCCAGCAGCCTGGACAGGGGAAAAACTGAAGCTTTCTTT. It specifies CASSLDRGKTEAFF.

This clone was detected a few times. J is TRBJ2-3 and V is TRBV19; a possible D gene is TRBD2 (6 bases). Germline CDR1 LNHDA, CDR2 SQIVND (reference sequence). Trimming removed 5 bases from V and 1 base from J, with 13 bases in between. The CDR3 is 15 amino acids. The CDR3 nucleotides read TGTGCCAGTAGTGGAGGGGCGACTGGCACAGATACGCAGTATTTT. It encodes CASSGGATGTDTQYF.

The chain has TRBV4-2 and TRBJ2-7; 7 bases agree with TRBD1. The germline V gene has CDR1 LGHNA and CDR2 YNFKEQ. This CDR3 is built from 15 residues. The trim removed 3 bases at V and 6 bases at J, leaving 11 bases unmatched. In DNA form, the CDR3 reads TGTGCCAGCAGCCAGGGGGACAGCCGGGCTCCCGAGCAGTACTTC. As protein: CASSQGDSRAPEQYF.

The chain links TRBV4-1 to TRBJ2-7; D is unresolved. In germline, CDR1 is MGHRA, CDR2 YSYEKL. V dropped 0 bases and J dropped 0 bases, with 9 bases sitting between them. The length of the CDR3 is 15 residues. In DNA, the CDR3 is TGCGCCAGCAGCCAAGAGCCTGCGAGCTCCTACGAGCAGTACTTC. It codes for CASSQEPASSYEQYF.